A single sample is the source of the 11 T cell receptor beta chains below, sequenced in a study of blood T cells in healthy people across ages. PCR was performed a second time for about 7 to 12 cycles using a sample-barcoded 5' primer and a J-beta primer mix. Via MiXCR, TCRdb re-called the 5' RACE reads, giving one row per CDR3 protein. The table shows about 640,000 distinct CDR3 sequences, with under 70% occurring only once. The sample consisted of blood. These receptors all come from a man aged 55-75 years in good health.

This clonotype occurred a few times. The chain couples TRBV20-1 to TRBJ2-1; the match to TRBD2 covers 7 bases. The germline V gene encodes CDR1 DFQATT and CDR2 SNEGSKA (reference sequence). V lost 0 bases and J lost 8; bases outside the gene matches: 10. The CDR3 runs 15 residues. CDR3 region: CSARDSTSAWDEQFF. The CDR3 DNA sequence: TGCAGTGCTAGAGATAGCACTAGCGCTTGGGATGAGCAGTTCTTC.

The V gene is TRBV14, the J gene TRBJ2-7; D possibly uses TRBD1 or TRBD2 (6 bases each). The CDR3 contains 15 residues. V was cut by 1 base and J by 3 bases, with 13 bases left in between. Germline V lookup: CDR1 SGHDN, CDR2 FVKESK. This chain's CDR3 is CASSQGSGGLYEQYF. DNA for the CDR3: TGTGCCAGCAGCCAAGGTTCCGGGGGCCTCTACGAGCAGTACTTC.

This rearrangement joins TRBV20-1 to TRBJ2-1, with D perhaps TRBD1 (5 bases). TRBJ2-7 explains the end of the DNA better; the J call may be wrong. This CDR3 is 15 amino acids long. Germline values: CDR1 DFQATT, CDR2 SNEGSKA (reference sequence). The CDR3 sequence: CSAPGAGNTYNEQYF. For the CDR3, the DNA is TGCAGTGCTCCTGGGGCAGGCAATACCTACAATGAGCAGTACTTC.

This clonotype was seen a handful of times. The rearrangement joins TRBV4-2 to TRBJ2-3; 12 bases line up with TRBD2. Germline CDR1 and CDR2: LGHNA and YNFKEQ. The CDR3 has 15 amino acids. V lost 6 bases and J lost 4; bases outside the gene matches: 5. As DNA, the CDR3 is TGTGCCAGCAGGTTACTAGCGGGGGGAGCAGATACGCAGTATTTT. Its translation: CASRLLAGGADTQYF.

The table lists this clonotype with a few counts. V and J are TRBV6-6 and TRBJ1-2; 7 bases match TRBD1. The trim removed 7 bases at V and 8 bases at J, leaving 7 bases unmatched. From germline, CDR1 is MNHNY and CDR2 SVGAGI (reference sequence). This CDR3 has 12 residues. CDR3 DNA: TGTGCCAGCACCCTGACAGGGAGAGGCTACACCTTC. This translates into CASTLTGRGYTF.

This clonotype was counted between two and nine times. The J gene is TRBJ2-6, the V gene TRBV6-2 or TRBV6-3; 7 bases map to TRBD1. Germline V gene sequence: CDR1 MNHEY, CDR2 SVGEGT. The CDR3 is made up of 16 amino acids. J gave up 0 bases and V 10 bases, and 9 bases lay outside the gene matches. The CDR3 coding sequence is TGTGCCACCCAGGGGGTCCTGAGCTCTGGGGCCAACGTCCTGACTTTC. As protein: CATQGVLSSGANVLTF.

V and J are TRBV29-1 and TRBJ1-2, with D unclear. The CDR3 contains 12 residues. Germline lookup yields CDR1 SQVTM and CDR2 ANQGSEA. Between the trimmed V and J ends, which lost 3 bases and 3 bases, there was a span of 8 bases. Here the CDR3 reads CSVDPLDYGYTF. CDR3 bases: TGCAGCGTTGATCCCTTGGACTATGGCTACACCTTC.

The chain links TRBV20-1 to TRBJ1-4; D is unresolved. Germline CDR1 reads DFQATT; CDR2 reads SNEGSKA (reference sequence). This CDR3 comprises 12 residues. V shed 5 bases and J shed 8 bases, with 12 bases lying between them. The DNA of the CDR3 is TGCAGTGCTTCCCCGGAGGGAGAAAAACTGTTTTTT. Its translation is CSASPEGEKLFF.

The V gene is TRBV4-1, the J gene TRBJ1-4, with unresolved D. V was clipped by 1 base and J by 7 bases, with 4 bases between them. The CDR3 is 12 amino acids. The germline CDR1 and CDR2 sequences are MGHRA and YSYEKL. Written as DNA, the CDR3 is TGCGCCAGCAGCCAAGGTTTTGAAAAACTGTTTTTT. This gives the protein CASSQGFEKLFF.

The V call is TRBV5-1, the J call TRBJ2-6; D is possibly TRBD1 (7 bases). Per the germline V gene, CDR1 is SGHRS and CDR2 is YFSETQ. The length of the CDR3 is 16 residues. The V end lost 4 bases, the J end lost 3 bases, and 14 bases lay between the germline ends. This chain's CDR3 is CASSLQGGNGANVLTF. Written as DNA, the CDR3 is TGCGCCAGCAGCCTGCAGGGGGGAAATGGGGCCAACGTCCTGACTTTC.

In its sample, this clonotype was seen once. The chain carries TRBV2 and TRBJ1-2; 8 nucleotides agree with TRBD1. After removal of 4 bases from V and 12 bases from J, the junction contained 10 bases not matched to a gene. This CDR3 has 13 amino acids. The germline CDR1 and CDR2 sequences are SNHLY and FYNNEI. CDR3 region: CASSVDRDRGHTF. CDR3 bases: TGTGCCAGCAGTGTGGACAGGGACAGAGGCCACACCTTC.